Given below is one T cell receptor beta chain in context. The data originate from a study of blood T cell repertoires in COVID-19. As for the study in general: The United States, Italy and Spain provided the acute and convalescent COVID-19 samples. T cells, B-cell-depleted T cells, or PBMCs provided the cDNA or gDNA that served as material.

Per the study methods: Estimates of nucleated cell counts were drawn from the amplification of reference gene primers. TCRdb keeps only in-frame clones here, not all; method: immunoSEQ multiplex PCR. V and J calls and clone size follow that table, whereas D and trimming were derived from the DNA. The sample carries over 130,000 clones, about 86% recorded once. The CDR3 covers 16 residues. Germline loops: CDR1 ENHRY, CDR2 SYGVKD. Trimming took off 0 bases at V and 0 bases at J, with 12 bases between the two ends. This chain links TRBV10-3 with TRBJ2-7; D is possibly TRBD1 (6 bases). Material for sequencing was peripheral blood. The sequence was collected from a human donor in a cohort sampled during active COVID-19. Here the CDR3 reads CAISESGQKFSYEQYF. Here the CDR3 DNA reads TGTGCCATCAGTGAGTCAGGACAGAAATTCTCCTACGAGCAGTACTTC.